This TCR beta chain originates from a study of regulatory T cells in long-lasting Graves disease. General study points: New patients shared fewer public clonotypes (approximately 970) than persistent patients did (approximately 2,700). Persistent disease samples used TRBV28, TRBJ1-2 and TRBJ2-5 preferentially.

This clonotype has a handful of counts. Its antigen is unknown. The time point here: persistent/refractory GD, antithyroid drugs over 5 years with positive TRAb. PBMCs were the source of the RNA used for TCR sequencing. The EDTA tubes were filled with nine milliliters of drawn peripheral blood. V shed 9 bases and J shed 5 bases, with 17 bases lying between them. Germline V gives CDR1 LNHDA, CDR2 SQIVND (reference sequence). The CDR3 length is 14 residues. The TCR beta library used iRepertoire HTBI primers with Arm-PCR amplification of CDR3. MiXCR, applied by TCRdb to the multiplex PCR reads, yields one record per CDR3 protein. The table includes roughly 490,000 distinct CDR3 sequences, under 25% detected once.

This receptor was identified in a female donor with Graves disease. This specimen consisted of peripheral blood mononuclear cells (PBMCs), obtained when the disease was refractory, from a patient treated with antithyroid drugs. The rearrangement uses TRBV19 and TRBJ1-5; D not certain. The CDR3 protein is CASWTLFGDQPQHF. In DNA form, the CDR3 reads TGTGCCAGCTGGACCCTTTTTGGTGATCAGCCCCAGCATTTT.